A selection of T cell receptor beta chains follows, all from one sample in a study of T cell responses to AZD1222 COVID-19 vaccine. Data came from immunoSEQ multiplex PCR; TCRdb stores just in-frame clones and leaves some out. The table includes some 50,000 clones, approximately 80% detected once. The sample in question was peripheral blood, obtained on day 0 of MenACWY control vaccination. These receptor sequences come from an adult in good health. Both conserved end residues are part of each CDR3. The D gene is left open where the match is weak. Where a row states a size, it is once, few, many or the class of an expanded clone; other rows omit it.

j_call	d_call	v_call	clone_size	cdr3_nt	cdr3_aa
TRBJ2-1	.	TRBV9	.	TGTGCCAGCAGCCAGTACGATGAGCAGTTCTTC	CASSQYDEQFF
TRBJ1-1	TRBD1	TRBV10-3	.	TGTGCCATCAGTGCCCGGGACAGGGACACTGAAGCTTTCTTT	CAISARDRDTEAFF
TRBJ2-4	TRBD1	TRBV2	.	TGTGCCAGCAGGGAAGGGGGCAACATTCAGTACTTC	CASREGGNIQYF
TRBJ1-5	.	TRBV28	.	TGTGCCAGCAGTACCGGACAGCACGGTCAGCCCCAGCATTTT	CASSTGQHGQPQHF
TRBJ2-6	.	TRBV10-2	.	TGCGCCAGCAGTGACAGGGTGAGCGGGGCCAACGTCCTGACTTTC	CASSDRVSGANVLTF
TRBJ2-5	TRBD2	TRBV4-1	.	TGCCCCCGCCCCCGCCAGGCCCCTAGCGGGAGGGTCGTACCACAAGAGACCCAGTACTTC	CPRPRQAPSGRVVPQETQYF
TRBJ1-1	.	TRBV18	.	TGTGCCAGCTCACCACCTATAGCCAGGGCCTTTGAAGCTTTCTTT	CASSPPIARAFEAFF
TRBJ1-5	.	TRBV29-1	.	TGCAGCGTTCCCCGTCTCCAGATTACCGACGAGGGCAATCAGCCCCAGCATTTT	CSVPRLQITDEGNQPQHF
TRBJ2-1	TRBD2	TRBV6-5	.	TGTGCCAGCAGTTACTCCCTAGCGGGGGGTTACAATGAGCAGTTCTTC	CASSYSLAGGYNEQFF
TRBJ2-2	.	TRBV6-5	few	TGTGCCAGCAGGCCCGGGGGACAGTCCGGGGAGCTGTTTTTT	CASRPGGQSGELFF
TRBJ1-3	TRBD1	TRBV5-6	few	TGTGCCAGCAGCTTGGAGGGGGCGGCCGGAAACACCATATATTTT	CASSLEGAAGNTIYF
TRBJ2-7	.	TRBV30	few	TGTGCCTGGAGTGTACTCGGTAACGAGCAGTACTTC	CAWSVLGNEQYF
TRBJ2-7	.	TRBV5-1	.	TGCGCCAGCAGCTCAGGACTGGATTCCCAGGTCGAGCAGTACTTC	CASSSGLDSQVEQYF
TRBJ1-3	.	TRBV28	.	TGTGCCAGCAGTGGGGGAGGGTCCGGAAACACCATATATTTT	CASSGGGSGNTIYF
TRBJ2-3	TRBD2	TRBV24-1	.	TGTGCCACCCACCCGGGAGGGGATACGCAGTATTTT	CATHPGGDTQYF
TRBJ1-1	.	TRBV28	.	TGTGCCAGCAGGGGATACAGGGTGGAAGCTTTCTTT	CASRGYRVEAFF
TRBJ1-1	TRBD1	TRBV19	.	TGTGCCAGTAGTTACAGGGGAGGGAACACTGAAGCTTTCTTT	CASSYRGGNTEAFF
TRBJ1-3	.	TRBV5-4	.	TGTGCCAGCAGCTTAGGAGAGACGAACACCATATATTTT	CASSLGETNTIYF
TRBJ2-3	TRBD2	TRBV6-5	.	TGTGCCAGCAGTTCAGCGGGGGGCGGGACAGATACGCAGTATTTT	CASSSAGGGTDTQYF
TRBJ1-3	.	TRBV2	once	TGTGCCAGTAAGGAGGAGGGGAACTCTGGAAACACCATATATTTT	CASKEEGNSGNTIYF
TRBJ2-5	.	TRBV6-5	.	TGTGCCAGCAGTAACCGGGATCCCCTTGGGGCCCAGTACTTC	CASSNRDPLGAQYF
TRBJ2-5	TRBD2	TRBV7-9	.	TGTGCCAGCAGCTTCGGTCTAGCGGGAGGAAATCAAGAGACCCAGTACTTC	CASSFGLAGGNQETQYF